This TCR beta chain was identified during a study of T cells in women clearing cervical HPV infection. Whole-study results and caveats: TRBV6-7 relative abundance averaged approximately 0.11% in cases and 0.15% to 0.2% in controls.

About this clone: Its cognate antigen is unknown. The read ends 3 residues before the CDR3 terminus; that terminus is restored from the germline J gene.

With V trimmed by 6 bases and J by 0 bases, 8 bases remained unmatched. Germline lookup yields CDR1 SQVTM and CDR2 ANQGSEA. The CDR3 loop spans 15 amino acids. Produced via immunoSEQ multiplex PCR; TCRdb's table is partial and in-frame only. The table counts 25,000 to 35,000 clones; 20% to 25% lies in the top ten. The sample consisted of blood buffy coat. The TCR was taken from a woman between 18 and 70 years old with a cervical HPV16 infection that either progressed to CIN3+ or cleared (not recorded which). J is TRBJ2-1 and V is TRBV29-1; 7 bases are shared with TRBD2. The covered CDR3 bases are TGCAGCGTCGTCAAAGCGGGAAGCTCCTACAATGAG. Translation: CSVVKAGSSYNE. The full CDR3 sequence reads CSVVKAGSSYNEQFF.